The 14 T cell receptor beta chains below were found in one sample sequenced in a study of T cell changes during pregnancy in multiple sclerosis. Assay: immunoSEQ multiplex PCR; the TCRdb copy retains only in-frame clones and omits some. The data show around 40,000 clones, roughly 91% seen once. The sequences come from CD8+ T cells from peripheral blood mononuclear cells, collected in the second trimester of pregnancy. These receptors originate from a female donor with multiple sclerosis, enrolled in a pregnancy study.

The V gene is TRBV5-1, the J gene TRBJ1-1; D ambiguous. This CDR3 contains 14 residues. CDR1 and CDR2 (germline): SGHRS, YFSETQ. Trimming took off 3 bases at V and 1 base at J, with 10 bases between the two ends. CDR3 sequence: CASSSRVPNTEAFF. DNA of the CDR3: TGCGCCAGCAGCTCGCGGGTGCCGAACACTGAAGCTTTCTTT. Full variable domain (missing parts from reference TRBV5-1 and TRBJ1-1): KAGVTQTPRYLIKTRGQQVTLSCSPISGHRSVSWYQQTPGQGLQFLFEYFSETQRNKGNFPGRFSGRQFSNSRSEMNVSTLELGDSALYLCASSSRVPNTEAFFGQGTRLTVV.

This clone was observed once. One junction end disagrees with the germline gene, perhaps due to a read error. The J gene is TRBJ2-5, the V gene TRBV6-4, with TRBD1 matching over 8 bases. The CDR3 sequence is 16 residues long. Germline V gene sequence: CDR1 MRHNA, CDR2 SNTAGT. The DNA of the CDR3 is TGTGCCAGCAGTGACATAGCAGGGGGCGACCAAGCGACCCAGTACTTC. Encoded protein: CASSDIAGGDQATQYF.

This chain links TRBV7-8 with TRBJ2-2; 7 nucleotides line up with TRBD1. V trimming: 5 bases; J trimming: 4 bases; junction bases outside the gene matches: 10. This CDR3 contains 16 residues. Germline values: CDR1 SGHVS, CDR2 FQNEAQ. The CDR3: CASSVNRGRATGELFF. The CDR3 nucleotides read TGTGCCAGCAGCGTAAACAGGGGAAGGGCCACCGGGGAGCTGTTTTTT.

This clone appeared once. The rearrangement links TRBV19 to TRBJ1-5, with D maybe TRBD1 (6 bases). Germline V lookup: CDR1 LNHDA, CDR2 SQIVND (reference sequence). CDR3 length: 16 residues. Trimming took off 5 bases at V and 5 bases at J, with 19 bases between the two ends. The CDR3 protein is CASSLVGGQGDQPQHF. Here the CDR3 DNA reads TGTGCCAGTAGTCTTGTCGGGGGGCAGGGCGATCAGCCCCAGCATTTT.

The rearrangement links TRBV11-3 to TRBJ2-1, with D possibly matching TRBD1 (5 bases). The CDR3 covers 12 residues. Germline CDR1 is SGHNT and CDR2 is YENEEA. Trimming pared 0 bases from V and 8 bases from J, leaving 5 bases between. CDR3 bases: TGTGCCAGCAGCTTAGAAGGGGATGAGCAGTTCTTC. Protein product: CASSLEGDEQFF. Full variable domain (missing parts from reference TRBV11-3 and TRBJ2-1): EAGVVQSPRYKIIEKKQPVAFWCNPISGHNTLYWYLQNLGQGPELLIRYENEEAVDDSQLPKDRFSAERLKGVDSTLKIQPAELGDSAVYLCASSLEGDEQFFGPGTRLTVL.

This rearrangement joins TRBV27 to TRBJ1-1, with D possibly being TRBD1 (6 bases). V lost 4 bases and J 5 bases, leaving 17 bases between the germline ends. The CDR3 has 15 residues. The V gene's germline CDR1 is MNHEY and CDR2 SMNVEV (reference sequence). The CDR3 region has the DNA TGTGCCAGCAGTTCCGGGACACAGGGAAGGACTGAAGCTTTCTTT. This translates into CASSSGTQGRTEAFF.

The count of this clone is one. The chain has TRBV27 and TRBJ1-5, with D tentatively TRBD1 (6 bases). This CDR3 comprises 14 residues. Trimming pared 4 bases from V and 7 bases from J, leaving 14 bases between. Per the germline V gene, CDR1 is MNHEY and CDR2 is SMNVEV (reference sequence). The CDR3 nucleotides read TGTGCCAGCAGTTCGAAGACAGGAGTCCAGCCCCAGCATTTT. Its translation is CASSSKTGVQPQHF.

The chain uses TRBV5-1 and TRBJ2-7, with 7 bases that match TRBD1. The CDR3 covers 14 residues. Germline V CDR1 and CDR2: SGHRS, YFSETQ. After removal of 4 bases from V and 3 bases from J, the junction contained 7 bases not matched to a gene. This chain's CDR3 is CASSLVQGFYEQYF. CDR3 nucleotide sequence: TGCGCCAGCAGCCTGGTACAGGGGTTCTACGAGCAGTACTTC.

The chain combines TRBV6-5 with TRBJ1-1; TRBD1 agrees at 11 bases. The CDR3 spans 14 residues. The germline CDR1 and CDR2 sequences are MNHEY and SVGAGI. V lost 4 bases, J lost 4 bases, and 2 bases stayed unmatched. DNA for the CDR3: TGTGCCAGCAGTTGGGGGACAGGGGGCACTGAAGCTTTCTTT. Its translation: CASSWGTGGTEAFF.

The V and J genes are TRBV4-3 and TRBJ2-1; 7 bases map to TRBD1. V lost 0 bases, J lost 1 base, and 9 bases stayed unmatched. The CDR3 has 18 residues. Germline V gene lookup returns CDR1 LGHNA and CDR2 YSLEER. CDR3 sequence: CASSQDPPGQPSYNEQFF. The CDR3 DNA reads TGCGCCAGCAGCCAAGATCCGCCGGGACAGCCTTCCTACAATGAGCAGTTCTTC.

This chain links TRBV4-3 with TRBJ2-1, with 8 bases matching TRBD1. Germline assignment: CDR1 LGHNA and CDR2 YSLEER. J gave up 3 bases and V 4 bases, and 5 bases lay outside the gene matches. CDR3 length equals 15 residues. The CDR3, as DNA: TGCGCCAGCAGCCTACGACAGGGGCACTACAATGAGCAGTTCTTC. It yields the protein CASSLRQGHYNEQFF.

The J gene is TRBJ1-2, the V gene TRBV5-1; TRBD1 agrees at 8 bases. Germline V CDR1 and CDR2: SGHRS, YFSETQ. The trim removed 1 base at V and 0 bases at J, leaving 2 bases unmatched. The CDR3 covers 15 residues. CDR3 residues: CASSLPGQANYGYTF. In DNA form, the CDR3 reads TGCGCCAGCAGCTTGCCGGGACAGGCTAACTATGGCTACACCTTC. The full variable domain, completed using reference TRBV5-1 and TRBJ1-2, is KAGVTQTPRYLIKTRGQQVTLSCSPISGHRSVSWYQQTPGQGLQFLFEYFSETQRNKGNFPGRFSGRQFSNSRSEMNVSTLELGDSALYLCASSLPGQANYGYTFGSGTRLTVV.

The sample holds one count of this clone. In nucleotides, the CDR3 is TGTGCCAGCAGCTTGGGTCTAGCGGGTTACAATGAGCAGTTCTTC. Translation: CASSLGLAGYNEQFF. This chain connects TRBV5-6 to TRBJ2-1; 8 positions match TRBD2. V shed 0 bases, J shed 4 bases, and the junction held 3 bases outside the gene matches. The CDR3 covers 15 residues. Germline V gene lookup returns CDR1 SGHDT and CDR2 YYEEEE. Drawing the rest from reference TRBV5-6 and TRBJ2-1, the complete variable domain is DAGVTQSPTHLIKTRGQQVTLRCSPKSGHDTVSWYQQALGQGPQFIFQYYEEEERQRGNFPDRFSGHQFPNYSSELNVNALLLGDSALYLCASSLGLAGYNEQFFGPGTRLTVL.

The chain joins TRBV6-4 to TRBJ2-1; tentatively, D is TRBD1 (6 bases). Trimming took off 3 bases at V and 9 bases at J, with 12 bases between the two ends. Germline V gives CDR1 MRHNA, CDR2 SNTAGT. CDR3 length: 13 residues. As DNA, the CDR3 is TGTGCCAGCAGTGAAAGGGGGACCGGTGAGCAGTTCTTC. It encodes CASSERGTGEQFF.